These 8 T cell receptor beta chains share one sample of origin, sequenced in a study of T cells in Graves' hyperthyroidism and ophthalmopathy. Researchers took RNA transcripts and amplified the TCR beta CDR3 regions from them. Using the HTBI primer set, a first-round RT-PCR was run on the TCR CDR3. TCRdb analysed the multiplex PCR reads with MiXCR anew, one entry per CDR3 protein. In the table there are more than 500,000 distinct CDR3 sequences, approximately 48% of which are singletons. The sample was peripheral blood or thyroid tissue (not recorded which). All receptors come from an adult woman with Graves' disease, either hyperthyroidism or ophthalmopathy (not recorded which).

This clonotype occurred many times. V usage is TRBV4-1 and J usage is TRBJ2-5; D is undetermined. Germline V gene lookup returns CDR1 MGHRA and CDR2 YSYEKL. The CDR3 runs 15 residues. V lost 3 bases and J lost 0, with 11 bases in between. CDR3 nucleotide sequence: TGCGCCAGCAGCCAGCACCTTACGTACCAAGAGACCCAGTACTTC. This encodes CASSQHLTYQETQYF.

About this clonotype: The junction does not match germline at one end; this may be a read error. The V call is TRBV7-3, the J call TRBJ2-5; 7 bases align to TRBD2. In germline, CDR1 is SGHTA, CDR2 FQGTGA. CDR3 length: 15 amino acids. CDR3 DNA: TGTTCCAGCAGTAGCGGGCTCAGTCGGGGAGAGACCCAGTACTTC. Its translation is CSSSSGLSRGETQYF.

This clonotype was counted ten times or more. V is TRBV5-1 and J is TRBJ2-6; no definite D call. Germline lookup yields CDR1 SGHRS and CDR2 YFSETQ. Trimming left V 6 bases short and J 1 base short, with 8 bases between. The CDR3 covers 14 residues. CDR3 sequence (DNA): TGCGCCAGCACTGCTGGGTCTGGGGCCAACGTCCTGACTTTC. Its translation is CASTAGSGANVLTF.

V is TRBV10-3 and J is TRBJ2-2, with D perhaps matching TRBD2 (6 bases). The CDR3 is 14 residues long. Germline V gene lookup returns CDR1 ENHRY and CDR2 SYGVKD. Between the trimmed V and J ends, which lost 6 bases and 3 bases, there was a span of 11 bases. In DNA, the CDR3 is TGTGCCATCAGCGCGACTAGTTACACCGGGGAGCTGTTTTTT. Its protein is CAISATSYTGELFF.

This clonotype appeared a few times. This rearrangement joins TRBV7-8 to TRBJ2-5; D not resolved. The V and J ends lost 1 base and 0 bases respectively, with 9 bases between them. CDR3 length: 15 amino acids. The germline V gene has CDR1 SGHVS and CDR2 FQNEAQ. CDR3 nucleotide sequence: TGTGCCAGCAGCTTAGATTCGGGTTACCAAGAGACCCAGTACTTC. As protein: CASSLDSGYQETQYF. Using reference TRBV7-8 and TRBJ2-5 for the parts outside the CDR3, the full variable domain is GAGVSQSPRYKVAKRGQDVALRCDPISGHVSLFWYQQALGQGPEFLTYFQNEAQLDKSGLPSDRFFAERPEGSVSTLKIQRTQQEDSAVYLCASSLDSGYQETQYFGPGTRLLVL.

This clonotype was detected a few times. This chain joins TRBV7-2 and TRBJ1-2, with TRBD1 as a possible D gene (5 bases). The germline V and J ends were trimmed by 0 bases and 5 bases, with 10 bases remaining between them. The CDR3 length is 14 residues. Germline CDR1 and CDR2: SGHTA and FQGNSA. Here the CDR3 DNA reads TGTGCCAGCAGCTTAGCGGGGGGGGAGTATGGCTACACCTTC. Translating it yields CASSLAGGEYGYTF.

This chain joins TRBV28 and TRBJ1-5; D not certain. The ends were cut back, 11 bases at V and 1 base at J, with 12 bases in the middle. CDR3 size: 13 residues. Germline values: CDR1 MDHEN, CDR2 SYDVKM. Here the CDR3 reads CASALMSNQPQHF. CDR3 nucleotide sequence: TGTGCCTCCGCACTAATGAGCAATCAGCCCCAGCATTTT.

The chain is built from TRBV2 and TRBJ1-5; 8 nucleotides align to TRBD1. The CDR3 consists of 17 residues. The trim removed 3 bases at V and 3 bases at J, leaving 10 bases unmatched. The germline gives CDR1 SNHLY, CDR2 FYNNEI. The CDR3 reads CASSDGQGLNNNQPQHF. DNA for the CDR3: TGTGCCAGCAGTGATGGACAGGGATTGAATAACAATCAGCCCCAGCATTTT.